The 10 T cell receptor beta chains below all came from one sample that was sequenced in a study of blood T cell repertoires in COVID-19. Assay: immunoSEQ multiplex PCR; the TCRdb copy retains only in-frame clones and omits some. The sample records roughly 240,000 clones, about 82% being singletons. What was sequenced was peripheral blood. All receptors come from a man aged 45 to 65 with COVID-19, enrolled during active disease.

Turning to this clone: Different DNA sequences within this sample yield the same CDR3. V gene TRBV19 combines with J gene TRBJ2-5, with 9 bases fitting TRBD2. Germline V gene lookup returns CDR1 LNHDA and CDR2 SQIVND (reference sequence). The V segment lost 3 bases and the J segment 4 bases; nucleotides outside the gene matches: 6. The CDR3 is made up of 15 amino acids. The DNA of the CDR3 is TGTGCCAGTAGTATCGGCGGGGGGGCCGGAGAGACCCAGTACTTC. It yields the protein CASSIGGGAGETQYF.

The V gene is TRBV5-1, the J gene TRBJ1-3; 7 bases agree with TRBD1. The CDR3 totals 14 residues. V shed 5 bases and J 3 bases; nucleotides not matched to a gene: 5. Per germline, CDR1 SGHRS and CDR2 YFSETQ. CDR3 in amino acids: CASRPTGNGNTIYF. DNA for the CDR3: TGCGCCAGCAGACCGACAGGGAATGGAAACACCATATATTTT.

The V call is TRBV6-5, the J call TRBJ1-6; 7 nucleotides align to TRBD1. V lost 7 bases to trimming and J lost 12 bases; unmatched junction nucleotides: 9. Germline CDR1 MNHEY, CDR2 SVGAGI. The CDR3 covers 13 residues. CDR3 region: CASITTGLGPLHF. CDR3 sequence (DNA): TGTGCCAGCATCACGACAGGGTTGGGACCCCTCCACTTT.

V and J are TRBV27 and TRBJ2-7; 10 nucleotides line up with TRBD1. CDR1 is MNHEY and CDR2 is SMNVEV in the germline V gene (reference sequence). The V segment lost 5 bases and the J segment 6 bases; nucleotides outside the gene matches: 7. This CDR3 has 14 residues. CDR3 sequence reads: CASSLGQGVGEQYF. Here the CDR3 DNA reads TGTGCCAGCAGTCTAGGACAGGGGGTGGGCGAGCAGTACTTC.

The chain links TRBV19 to TRBJ2-1; 10 nucleotides line up with TRBD1. The CDR3 runs to 15 residues. V gave up 4 bases and J gave up 4 bases; unmatched junction bases: 4. Germline loops: CDR1 LNHDA, CDR2 SQIVND (reference sequence). Here the CDR3 reads CASSTDRGRYNEQFF. The DNA for the CDR3 is TGTGCCAGTAGTACCGACAGGGGGCGATACAATGAGCAGTTCTTC.

This CDR3 is CASSAGQGGNTIYF. The CDR3 bases are TGCGCCAGCAGCGCGGGACAGGGGGGAAACACCATATATTTT. The rearrangement joins TRBV5-1 to TRBJ1-3; 10 bases are shared with TRBD1. CDR3 size: 14 residues. V was clipped by 4 bases and J by 4 bases; unmatched bases: 2. Germline V CDR1 and CDR2: SGHRS, YFSETQ.

The rearrangement links TRBV2 to TRBJ1-1; D is uncertain. V was trimmed by 6 bases and J by 1 base, leaving 12 bases between them. The CDR3 is made up of 14 amino acids. CDR1 is SNHLY, CDR2 FYNNEI, per germline. The CDR3 region is CASRDSSQNTEAFF. CDR3 coding DNA: TGTGCCAGCAGGGATAGCAGTCAGAACACTGAAGCTTTCTTT.

The chain links TRBV7-3 to TRBJ2-6; D unclear. The V gene lost 5 bases and the J gene lost 2 bases, with 10 bases spanning the gap. The CDR3 length is 15 residues. Germline V gene sequence: CDR1 SGHTA, CDR2 FQGTGA. CDR3 region: CASSPDEAGANVLTF. In nucleotides, the CDR3 is TGTGCCAGCAGCCCAGACGAGGCTGGGGCCAACGTCCTGACTTTC.

CDR3 sequence reads: CASSEVRVSRPQHF. The CDR3 coding sequence is TGTGCCAGCAGTGAAGTCCGGGTCAGTCGGCCCCAGCATTTT. The chain recombines TRBV6-1 with TRBJ1-5; no clear D. Germline lookup yields CDR1 MNHNS and CDR2 SASEGT. This CDR3 is 14 amino acids long. Trimming pared 1 base from V and 9 bases from J, leaving 13 bases between.

This clone was seen once. Because the CDR3's place on the DNA is in doubt, the DNA is left out and the CDR3 is given as listed by TCRdb. The chain employs TRBV10-3 and TRBJ1-2. CDR1 and CDR2 from the germline V gene are ENHRY and SYGVKD. The CDR3 length is 11 residues, termini included. CDR3 amino acids: CATNSAARYTF.